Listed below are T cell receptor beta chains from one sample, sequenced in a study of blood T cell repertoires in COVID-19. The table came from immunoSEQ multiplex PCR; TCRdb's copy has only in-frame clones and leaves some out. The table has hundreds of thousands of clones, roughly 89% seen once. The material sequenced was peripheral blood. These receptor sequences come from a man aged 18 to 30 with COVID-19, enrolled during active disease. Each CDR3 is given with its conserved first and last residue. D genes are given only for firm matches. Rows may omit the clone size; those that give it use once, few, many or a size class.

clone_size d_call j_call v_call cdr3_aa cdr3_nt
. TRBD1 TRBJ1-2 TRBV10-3 CATQGQGDGYTF TGTGCGACCCAGGGACAGGGGGATGGCTACACCTTC
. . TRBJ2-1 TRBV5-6 CASSLQYNEQFF TGTGCCAGCAGCTTGCAATACAATGAGCAGTTCTTC
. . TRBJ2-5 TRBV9 CASSVDGRLQETQYF TGTGCCAGCAGCGTAGACGGCAGGTTGCAAGAGACCCAGTACTTC
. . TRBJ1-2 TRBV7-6 CASSLAVGGGYGYTF TGTGCCAGCAGCTTAGCGGTAGGGGGTGGCTATGGCTACACCTTC
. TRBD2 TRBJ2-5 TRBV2 CASSGPSGGPQETQYF TGTGCCAGCAGTGGCCCTAGCGGGGGGCCCCAAGAGACCCAGTACTTC
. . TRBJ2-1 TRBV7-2 CASSLVFSGGANNEQFF TGTGCCAGCAGCTTAGTTTTTTCGGGGGGCGCCAACAATGAGCAGTTCTTC
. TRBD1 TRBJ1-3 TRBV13 CATRTGGNTIYF TGTGCCACCAGGACAGGGGGAAACACCATATATTTT
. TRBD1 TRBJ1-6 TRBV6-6 CASSQPPTGDYNSPLHF TGTGCCAGCAGTCAGCCCCCGACAGGGGATTATAATTCACCCCTCCACTTT
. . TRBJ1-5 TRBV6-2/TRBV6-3 CASSQGNRNQPQHF TGTGCCAGCAGTCAGGGAAACCGAAATCAGCCCCAGCATTTT
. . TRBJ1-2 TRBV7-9 CASSREVYGYTF TGTGCCAGCAGCCGCGAGGTCTATGGCTACACCTTC
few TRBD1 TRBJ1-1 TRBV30 CAWSVRGTGGFLDTEAFF TGTGCCTGGAGTGTGAGGGGGACAGGGGGCTTCCTGGACACTGAAGCTTTCTTT
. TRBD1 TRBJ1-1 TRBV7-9 CASSPVRDSGVEAFF TGTGCCAGCAGCCCAGTCCGGGACAGCGGAGTTGAAGCTTTCTTT
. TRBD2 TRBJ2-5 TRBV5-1 CASSPRGGGVPETQYF TGCGCCAGCAGCCCCCGTGGCGGGGGGGTCCCAGAGACCCAGTACTTC
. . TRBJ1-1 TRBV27 CASISQGGTEAFF TGTGCCAGCATCTCCCAGGGTGGCACTGAAGCTTTCTTT